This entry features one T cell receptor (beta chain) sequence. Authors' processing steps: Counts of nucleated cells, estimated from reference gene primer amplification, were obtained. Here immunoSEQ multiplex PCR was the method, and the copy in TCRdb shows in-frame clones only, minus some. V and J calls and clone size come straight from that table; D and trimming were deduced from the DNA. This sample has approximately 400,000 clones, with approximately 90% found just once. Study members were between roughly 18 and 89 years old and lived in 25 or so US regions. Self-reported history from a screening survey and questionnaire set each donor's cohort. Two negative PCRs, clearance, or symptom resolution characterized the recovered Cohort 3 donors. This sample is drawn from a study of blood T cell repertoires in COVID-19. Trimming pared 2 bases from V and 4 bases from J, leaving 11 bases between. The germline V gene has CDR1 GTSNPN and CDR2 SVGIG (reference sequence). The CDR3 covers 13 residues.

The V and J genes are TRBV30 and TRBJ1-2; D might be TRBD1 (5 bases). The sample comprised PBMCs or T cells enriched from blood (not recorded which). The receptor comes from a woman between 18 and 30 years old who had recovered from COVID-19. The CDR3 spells CAWSPGGGYGYTF. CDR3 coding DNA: TGTGCCTGGAGTCCTGGCGGGGGCTATGGCTACACCTTC.